This T cell receptor (beta chain) emerged from a study of shared clonotypes between healthy human individuals. Study-wide context: Three CD4 naive, three CD4 memory, two CD8 naive and one CD8 memory plate were used per donor. Study-wide points: Naive subsets generally had larger estimated richness than memory subsets. The rarefaction results pointed to incomplete sorted-subset sequencing despite large depth.

Free of recent acute infections or vaccinations, the donors were healthy HIV-negative adults. Concerning this clone: The antigen remains unidentified.

Only in-frame clones appear in the TCRdb table, and some are missing; sequencing was by immunoSEQ multiplex PCR. Of some 1.4 million clones detected, about 96% appear once; the ten largest clones hold approximately 1%. The trim removed 0 bases at V and 8 bases at J, leaving 0 bases unmatched. The length of the CDR3 is 12 residues. Germline loops: CDR1 ENHRY, CDR2 SYGVKD. Sequenced: naive CD4+ T cells sorted from blood. Noted subset: CD45RA+ positively selected. The receptor was isolated from a man under 40 in good health. The rearrangement links TRBV10-3 to TRBJ1-1; TRBD1 matches 7 bases. The CDR3 sequence: CAISESDREAFF. CDR3 DNA: TGTGCCATCAGTGAGTCGGACAGGGAAGCTTTCTTT.